This T cell receptor beta chain was identified in a study of blood T cell repertoires in COVID-19. This CDR3 spans 13 amino acids. The junction had 4 bases not matched to a gene; V was cut back by 6 bases and J by 8 bases. In the original workflow: The authors estimated nucleated cell counts from reference gene primer amplification. Profiled with immunoSEQ multiplex PCR; TCRdb holds only in-frame clones, not every one. The V and J calls and clone size were taken over from that table, and D and trimming were inferred from the DNA. The repertoire holds about 170,000 clones, around 85% seen once, with roughly 1.1% in the top ten.

The source of this sequence is a man aged 60-69 years who had recovered from COVID-19. Sequencing used peripheral blood. V gene TRBV12-3 or TRBV12-4 combines with J gene TRBJ1-6; 7 bases are shared with TRBD1. CDR3 sequence (DNA): TGTGCCAGCAGAAGGGACAGATATTCACCCCTCCACTTT. Protein product: CASRRDRYSPLHF.